A single sample is the source of the 16 T cell receptor beta chains below, sequenced in a study of shared clonotypes between healthy human individuals. The protocol was immunoSEQ multiplex PCR, while the TCRdb copy is restricted to in-frame clones and leaves out a portion. The sample comprises about 2.5 million clones, 85% to 95% of which are singletons, and approximately 0.41% rests with the top ten. Sequencing input: naive CD4+ T cells from PBMCs. Subset specified: CD45RA+ positively selected. The source of these receptors is a man between 18 and 35 years old in good health. Some clones in this sample may be carry-over from other donors' samples.

Comment on this clone: Different DNA sequences within this sample yield the same CDR3. The J gene is TRBJ1-2, the V gene TRBV7-9; 7 nucleotides match TRBD1. Germline CDR1 SEHNR, CDR2 FQNEAQ (reference sequence). The CDR3 is 13 residues long. Unmatched junction bases numbered 1, after V lost 2 bases and J lost 4 bases. The CDR3 loop reads CASSLRQGYGYTF. DNA of the CDR3: TGTGCCAGCAGCTTACGACAGGGCTATGGCTACACCTTC.

The chain combines TRBV10-3 with TRBJ2-7, with D possibly TRBD2 on 5 matching bases. This CDR3 comprises 14 residues. The V end lost 10 bases, the J end lost 0 bases, and 16 bases lay between the germline ends. Germline lookup yields CDR1 ENHRY and CDR2 SYGVKD. The CDR3 loop reads CATQKRGPSYEQYF. As DNA, the CDR3 is TGTGCCACCCAGAAACGGGGTCCCTCCTACGAGCAGTACTTC.

This clone came up a few times. The V call is TRBV7-8, the J call TRBJ1-1; D is unclear. The germline V gene encodes CDR1 SGHVS and CDR2 FQNEAQ. The CDR3 has 13 residues. V was clipped by 1 base and J by 4 bases, with 7 bases between them. The CDR3 spells CASSLESPTEAFF. The CDR3 bases are TGTGCCAGCAGCTTAGAATCCCCCACTGAAGCTTTCTTT.

J is TRBJ2-7 and V is TRBV7-9; no clear D. V was pared by 4 bases and J by 6 bases, with 10 bases between. Germline assignment: CDR1 SEHNR and CDR2 FQNEAQ (reference sequence). The CDR3 is 12 amino acids. The DNA for the CDR3 is TGTGCCAGCAGCTGGCCTGAAGGCGAGCAGTACTTC. This gives the protein CASSWPEGEQYF.

This chain links TRBV7-9 with TRBJ1-4; D gene ambiguous. Trimming shortened V by 2 bases and J by 5 bases, and 12 bases separated the two germline ends. The CDR3 is 15 residues long. Germline lookup yields CDR1 SEHNR and CDR2 FQNEAQ (reference sequence). The CDR3 region is CASSLTPLSNEKLFF. The CDR3, as DNA: TGTGCCAGCAGCTTAACCCCCCTTTCAAATGAAAAACTGTTTTTT.

This clone was counted once. The J gene is TRBJ2-2, the V gene TRBV9, with unresolved D. V was pared by 1 base and J by 7 bases, with 5 bases between. Looked up from germline, CDR1 is SGDLS and CDR2 is YYNGEE. This CDR3 comprises 12 residues. As DNA, the CDR3 is TGTGCCAGCAGCGTATTCCGCGGGGAGCTGTTTTTT. Its protein is CASSVFRGELFF. Full variable domain (missing parts from reference TRBV9 and TRBJ2-2): DSGVTQTPKHLITATGQRVTLRCSPRSGDLSVYWYQQSLDQGLQFLIQYYNGEERAKGNILERFSAQQFPDLHSELNLSSLELGDSALYFCASSVFRGELFFGEGSRLTVL.

The chain joins TRBV28 to TRBJ1-4, with 8 nucleotides matching TRBD1. With 6 bases clipped from V and 10 bases from J, the junction kept 13 bases outside the gene matches. CDR1 is MDHEN and CDR2 is SYDVKM in the germline V gene. This CDR3 spans 15 amino acids. CDR3 nucleotide sequence: TGTGCCAGCAGCTCTCCTCCCGGGACAGGCGGAAAACTGTTTTTT. This codes for CASSSPPGTGGKLFF.

This chain links TRBV11-2 with TRBJ2-7; weak D call: TRBD1 (6 bases). The CDR3 has 12 amino acids. Trimming shortened V by 5 bases and J by 5 bases, and 10 bases separated the two germline ends. Germline-derived CDR1 and CDR2 are SGHAT and FQNNGV. Here the CDR3 DNA reads TGTGCCAGCAGCCTACAGGGACACGAGCAGTACTTC. It specifies CASSLQGHEQYF.

V is TRBV7-8 and J is TRBJ2-1, with 8 nucleotides matching TRBD1. CDR3 length: 14 residues. CDR1 is SGHVS, CDR2 FQNEAQ, per germline. Trimming took 0 bases from V and 10 from J; bases not matched to a gene: 5. CDR3 nucleotide sequence: TGTGCCAGCAGCTTAGCGGGCAGGGGGCGAGAGCAGTTCTTC. This sequence encodes CASSLAGRGREQFF.

CDR3 nucleotides: TGCGCCAGCAGTGAGCGGACTAGCGGGGCACGGGGGGAGCAGTACTTC. Translated: CASSERTSGARGEQYF. The chain has TRBV10-1 and TRBJ2-7; 12 bases match TRBD2. Trimming took 2 bases from V and 7 from J; bases not matched to a gene: 9. The CDR3 contains 16 residues. Looked up from germline, CDR1 is WNHNN and CDR2 is SYGVQD (reference sequence).

As regards this clone: Other DNA sequences from this sample encode an identical CDR3 as well. The chain combines TRBV5-1 with TRBJ2-2; 7 nucleotides line up with TRBD2. The germline CDR1 and CDR2 sequences are SGHRS and YFSETQ. V gave up 1 base and J gave up 1 base; unmatched junction bases: 1. The CDR3 is 15 amino acids. The DNA for the CDR3 is TGCGCCAGCAGCTTGTCTAGCGGGAACACCGGGGAGCTGTTTTTT. Protein: CASSLSSGNTGELFF.

The V gene is TRBV28, the J gene TRBJ2-4; a weak D match, TRBD2 (6 bases). The length of the CDR3 is 17 residues. V was trimmed by 3 bases and J by 6 bases, leaving 21 bases between them. Germline V gene sequence: CDR1 MDHEN, CDR2 SYDVKM. The CDR3 nucleotides are TGTGCCAGCAGTTTTGGGATGACGAGGCTAGCGATAAACATTCAGTACTTC. Protein: CASSFGMTRLAINIQYF.

The rearrangement links TRBV6-1 to TRBJ2-7; 7 bases map to TRBD2. The CDR3 consists of 14 residues. CDR1 MNHNS and CDR2 SASEGT come from the germline V gene. Trimming cost V 6 bases and J 2 bases; bases outside gene matches: 7. CDR3 DNA: TGTGCCAGCAGGCTCGGCGGGAGCACCTACGAGCAGTACTTC. As protein: CASRLGGSTYEQYF.

The V gene is TRBV30, the J gene TRBJ2-2; no clear D. Germline CDR1 GTSNPN, CDR2 SVGIG (reference sequence). The V gene lost 2 bases and the J gene lost 2 bases, with 9 bases spanning the gap. The length of the CDR3 is 14 residues. CDR3 nucleotide sequence: TGTGCCTGGAGTACCGGCTACAACACCGGGGAGCTGTTTTTT. Protein sequence: CAWSTGYNTGELFF.

The chain links TRBV2 to TRBJ2-7; D is possibly TRBD1 (6 bases). CDR3 length: 17 residues. From germline, CDR1 is SNHLY and CDR2 FYNNEI. Trimming took off 5 bases at V and 2 bases at J, with 22 bases between the two ends. The CDR3 protein is CASSLQVRTGTTYEQYF. The DNA of the CDR3 is TGTGCCAGCAGTTTGCAAGTAAGGACCGGGACAACCTACGAGCAGTACTTC.

J is TRBJ2-5 and V is TRBV18; a possible D gene is TRBD2 (7 bases). CDR1 and CDR2 (germline): KGHSH, LQKENI. The CDR3 has 17 residues. Trimming shortened V by 2 bases and J by 5 bases, and 21 bases separated the two germline ends. The chain's CDR3 is CASSPTEALQGGETQYF. DNA of the CDR3: TGTGCCAGCTCACCAACCGAAGCACTACAGGGAGGGGAGACCCAGTACTTC.